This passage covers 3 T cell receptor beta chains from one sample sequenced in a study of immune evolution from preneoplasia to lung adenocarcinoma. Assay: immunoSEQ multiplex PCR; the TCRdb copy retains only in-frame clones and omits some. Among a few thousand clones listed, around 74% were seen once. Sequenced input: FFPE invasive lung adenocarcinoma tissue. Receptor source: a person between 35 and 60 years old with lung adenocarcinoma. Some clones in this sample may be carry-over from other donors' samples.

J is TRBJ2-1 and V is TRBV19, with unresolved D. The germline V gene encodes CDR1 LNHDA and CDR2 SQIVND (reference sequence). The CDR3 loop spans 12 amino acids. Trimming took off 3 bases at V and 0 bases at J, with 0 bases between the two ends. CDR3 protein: CASSISYNEQFF. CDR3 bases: TGTGCCAGTAGTATCTCCTACAATGAGCAGTTCTTC. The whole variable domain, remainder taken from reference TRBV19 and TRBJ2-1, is DGGITQSPKYLFRKEGQNVTLSCEQNLNHDAMYWYRQDPGQGLRLIYYSQIVNDFQKGDIAEGYSVSREKKESFPLTVTSAQKNPTAFYLCASSISYNEQFFGPGTRLTVL.

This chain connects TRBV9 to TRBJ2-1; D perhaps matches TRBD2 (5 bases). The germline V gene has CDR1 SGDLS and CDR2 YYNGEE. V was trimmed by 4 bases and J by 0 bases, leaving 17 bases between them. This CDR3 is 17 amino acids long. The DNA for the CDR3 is TGTGCCAGCAGCCCAAAGTTAGCGCCTAGCTCCTACAATGAGCAGTTCTTC. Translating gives CASSPKLAPSSYNEQFF.

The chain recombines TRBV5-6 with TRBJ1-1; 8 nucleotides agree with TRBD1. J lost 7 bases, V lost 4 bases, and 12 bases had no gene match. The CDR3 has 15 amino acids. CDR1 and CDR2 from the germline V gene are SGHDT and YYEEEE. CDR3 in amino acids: CASSRRGQGRLEAFF. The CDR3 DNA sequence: TGTGCCAGCAGCCGTCGTGGACAGGGCCGACTTGAAGCTTTCTTT.